This T cell receptor (beta chain) was obtained from a study of OX40 agonist ivuxolimab in advanced cancers. The CDR3 is 14 amino acids. J gave up 4 bases and V 7 bases, and 7 bases lay outside the gene matches. The germline V gene encodes CDR1 LNHDA and CDR2 SQIVND (reference sequence). TCRdb's copy holds only in-frame clones and misses some; the assay was immunoSEQ multiplex PCR. The sample includes about 17,000 clones, 55% to 80% of them seen just once. The sequenced sample was CD4+ or CD8+ T cells sorted from blood, obtained in a trial of the OX40 agonist ivuxolimab. The V and J genes are TRBV19 and TRBJ2-7; 10 bases fit TRBD1. This receptor was taken from an adult with an advanced solid tumor such as melanoma, head and neck, liver or kidney cancer. The DNA of the CDR3 is TGTGCCAGTACGCCCGGGACAGGGGCTTACGAGCAGTACTTC. Translated, it gives CASTPGTGAYEQYF. The whole variable domain, remainder taken from reference TRBV19 and TRBJ2-7, is DGGITQSPKYLFRKEGQNVTLSCEQNLNHDAMYWYRQDPGQGLRLIYYSQIVNDFQKGDIAEGYSVSREKKESFPLTVTSAQKNPTAFYLCASTPGTGAYEQYFGPGTRLTVT.